The clone carrying this TCR beta chain was seen more than once but under ten times. Its matching antigen is unknown. The sample belongs to a study of cytomegalovirus exposure and HLA in healthy donors. Broader study findings: In presence/absence analyses, roughly uniform sequencing depth across donors was assumed.

The PCR had 60 Vbeta and 13 Jbeta primers. Only in-frame clones appear in the TCRdb table, and some are missing; sequencing was by immunoSEQ multiplex PCR. The profile shows around 97,000 clones, about a tenth of them singletons. The CDR3 spans 14 residues. The V gene's germline CDR1 is SGHTA and CDR2 FQGNSA. Trimming pared 3 bases from V and 7 bases from J, leaving 16 bases between. The sample taken for sequencing was PBMCs. The chain carries TRBV7-2 and TRBJ2-7; weak D call: TRBD1 (5 bases). The TCR was taken from a man in his fifties or sixties in good health and CMV-seropositive. The CDR3, as DNA: TGTGCCAGCAGCTTCCCTAATAGGGGAAGGGAGCAGTACTTC. This translates into CASSFPNRGREQYF.